One T cell receptor (beta chain) is described in this entry. The sample is drawn from a study of beta chain features in type 1 diabetes. Expressed TCRB transcripts were sequenced, since all the RNA that had been isolated was reverse transcribed. Data came from immunoSEQ multiplex PCR; TCRdb stores just in-frame clones and leaves some out. The sample includes hundreds of thousands of clones, about a sixth of them seen just once. CDR3 size: 13 residues. Trimming stripped 3 bases from V and 6 bases from J, with 12 bases between. The V gene's germline CDR1 is LNHDA and CDR2 SQIVND (reference sequence). The V and J genes are TRBV19 and TRBJ2-7; weak D call: TRBD2 (5 bases). The specimen was naive CD4+ T cells from blood. This clonotype was sampled from a woman under 30 in good health. The CDR3 DNA follows: TGTGCCAGTAGTATGACCCTAGCTGGCGAGCAGTACTTC. The encoded protein is CASSMTLAGEQYF.